Here is one T cell receptor beta chain with its context. This clone was detected only once. Its antigen has not been determined. It has no much larger one-base neighbor in the sample; base qualities were not kept. The protocol used for the library was the immunoSEQ multiplex PCR assay. A mixture of 60 forward primers for TCR Vbeta segments and 13 reverse primers for TCR Jbeta segments was used in the multiplex PCR. A multiplex PCR assay on genomic DNA amplified the CDR3 region of rearranged TCR beta genes. The amplified TCR beta libraries were sequenced on the Illumina HiSeq System as 87-base-pair reads. In the authors' own workflow: A later analysis tallied around 87 million unique TCR beta chains across the 640 or so repertoires, and about 12 million of those chains were shared by two or more donors. A nearest-neighbor algorithm error-corrected the raw reads and collapsed the reads into unique sequences, merging closely related sequences to remove PCR and sequencing errors. V, D and J gene segments were assigned by aligning CDR3 sequences to IMGT reference sequences. Each retained sequence needed at least a six-nucleotide match to both a V gene segment and a J gene segment. A rearrangement was called productive if the CDR3 had no stop codons and remained in frame with V and J, and every other rearrangement was called non-productive. Following IMGT convention, CDR3 was defined as the stretch from the second conserved V-encoded cysteine to the conserved J-encoded phenylalanine. The earlier analysis of about 500 of the donors excluded sequences that lacked an unambiguous match to a single V gene segment. In an earlier analysis of some 590 of the donors, a V segment was called functional when productive rearrangements were above 56.7%, and segregating when the standard deviation between donors exceeded 5%. A statistical classification framework was built for diagnosing cytomegalovirus status from the catalog of TCR beta chain sequences. A later analysis assigned V and J genes by comparing TCR nucleotide sequences with IMGT/GENE-DB human TR gene sequences. Using the TCRdist pipeline, a later analysis assigned CDR3 sequences along with most-parsimonious VDJ recombination scenarios. In a later analysis, each TCR beta chain was defined by its CDR3 amino acid sequence together with its V-gene family, and reads lacking a unique V-gene family were excluded. As a way to deal with suspected cross-contamination and a sequencing artifact, a later analysis dropped approximately 570 nucleotide sequences that were highly shared and had low generation probability. For each public chain, a later analysis derived a clonal expansion index from normalized ranks of inferred template counts within each repertoire. In a later analysis, generation probabilities were computed using a VDJ recombination model fitted to out-of-frame rearrangements, and the results were checked against IGoR. A later analysis scored TCR-TCR, TCR-HLA and TCR-CMV co-occurrence with hypergeometric tests, applying a repertoire-size bias correction to TCR pairs. False discovery rates were estimated in a later analysis by permuting HLA or CMV assignments 20 times. A later analysis grouped co-occurring TCRs with DBSCAN, adding TCRdist sequence similarity when clustering within HLA-allele-positive subsets. Repertoires with fewer than 30,000 or more than 120,000 public chains, plus five repertoires with anomalous nucleotide sharing, were excluded from co-occurrence clustering. What TCRdb holds here is the immuneACCESS table cut down to in-frame rearrangements. Part of the clones is not present; checked against another copy, under half of the missing clones reflect an unresolved V gene, and the others are unexplained. V, J and clone size reflect that table, while D and trimming were determined from the DNA. The sample table lists under 300,000 clones, about 80% of them with a count of one. The top ten hold roughly 7.4% of the sample.

This entry belongs to a study of cytomegalovirus exposure and HLA in healthy donors listed by TCRdb under 2017. At the level of the whole study: According to an earlier analysis of around 600 of the donors, some 180 million T cells yielded 117 million unique TCR beta sequences and 276 Gb of sequence data. Around 320 gigabases of sequencing data and 80 million or so unique TCR sequences were included in an early release covering around 600 HLA-typed donors. The genetic ancestry cluster associated with self-reported Caucasian donors included about 84% of the roughly 390 genotyped donors. The study was designed to test whether signatures of past pathogen exposure could be identified by cataloging public T cell receptors. The T cell repertoires of around 670 subjects were profiled by immunosequencing and related to cytomegalovirus serostatus. In addition to the first cohort of roughly 700 subjects, a separate validation cohort of 100 to 150 different subjects was used. High-throughput TCR immunosequencing, statistical association of individual TCRs with disease status, and machine learning were combined to predict cytomegalovirus infection status. A later analysis re-examined previously published TCR beta repertoires from several hundred donors and added high-resolution HLA genotyping to investigate patterns of TCR occurrence. Rather than using new phenotypic data, the later analysis identified candidate immune exposures from TCR beta sequences and from how often those sequences occurred across donors. To decide whether each TCR beta V gene segment behaved as functional or pseudogenic, an earlier analysis of 587 of the donors relied on high-throughput TCR beta sequencing. Donor age, sex, ethnicity and CMV serostatus were compiled alongside the repertoire data. A later genetic analysis took genome-wide SNP genotypes for about 55% of the 666 donors and used that subset as a discovery cohort. Every repertoire in the discovery cohort had been generated on one and the same sequencing platform. Class I and class II HLA loci were covered by the typing at four-digit resolution. Typing coverage differed by locus: A, B, C, DRB1 and DQB1 were typed in about 629-640 donors, DQA1 in 522, DPA1 in around 580, and DPB1 in just under 480. Because of strong linkage in the cohort, roughly five DR-DQ haplotypes were treated as single units for association and clustering. Among roughly 400 genotyped donors of the cohort, an average of approximately 220,000 unique TCR beta nucleotide sequences was sequenced per donor, of which approximately 19% were non-productive. Summary of the overall study and its limitations: A later genetic analysis reported fewer N-insertions in productive TCRs among donors in an Asian-associated ancestry cluster than the roughly 700-donor mean. A further reported finding was that TCR beta sequences accurately predicted the HLA-A and HLA-B alleles for most subjects in the first cohort. In an earlier analysis of approximately 590 of the donors, most TCR beta V segments appeared in productive rearrangements about 87% or about 30% of the time, broadly matching IMGT annotations. Linkage disequilibrium might explain the correlated functional status among segregating V segments, but an unknown experimental factor could not be ruled out. This cohort had only TCR beta chains sequenced, and the lack of alpha or paired-chain data limited which features could be detected. Three of the identified cytomegalovirus-associated TCR beta chains were confirmed in vitro to be specific for cytomegalovirus antigens. A total of 150 to 200 TCR beta chains were listed by the study as associated with cytomegalovirus. Several of the top co-occurrence clusters appeared to be linked to parvovirus B19, influenza, CMV and Epstein-Barr virus, according to a later analysis. Because HLA typing was missing for some donors at each locus, association tests included only the typed subset. Cytomegalovirus status was reported to be diagnosed by the classifier with high specificity and sensitivity in both the original and validation cohorts. Most CMV-associated TCR beta chains appeared to be HLA-restricted in a later analysis, and the HLA associations seemed to be driven largely by CMV exposure. A cluster of highly shared sequence variants was judged likely to represent a technical artifact of the sequencing pipeline. A later genetic analysis associated a missense DCLRE1C variant with V-gene and J-gene trimming of TCR beta chains, and an independent cohort replicated the association. Compared with equally common non-associated chains, HLA-associated TCR beta chains in a later analysis were more clonally expanded and had lower generation probabilities. The 87-base-pair reads could not distinguish some IMGT-functional V segments, including TRBV6-2 and TRBV6-3, so those segments were excluded. The authors suggested that the approach could potentially be generalized to other disease states and immunological phenotypes. While some public TCRs were present in many individuals, most TCR sequences turned up only very rarely across donors. In a later analysis, TCR association rates were found to vary across HLA loci, with the most associated TCRs seen for DRB1 alleles and the fewest for HLA-C alleles. Roughly uniform sequencing depth across donors was assumed in presence/absence analyses, although this assumption may not hold. Approximately 16 rarely observed V segments, including chromosome 9 orphons, were excluded from the earlier analysis of some 590 of the donors because counts were too low. For the cohort, immune exposure information was limited to CMV serostatus. In a later analysis, about 17,000 TCR beta sequences were associated with specific HLA alleles at a false discovery rate of 0.05. When HLA alleles, especially DR and DQ, strongly co-occurred, TCR associations were difficult to assign to individual alleles.

Inclusive of the bounding cysteine and phenylalanine, the CDR3 is 14 residues long. The only DNA kept is the CDR3, 42 bases in frame from the first base. For CDR1 and CDR2, the germline V gene lists SGHRS and YFSETQ. From V the trimming removes 4 bases and from J it removes 5 bases, while the gene matches leave 7 bases of the junction unaccounted for. In total, just over 650 healthy bone marrow donors made up the cohort. At the time of sampling, every cohort member was nominally healthy, though immune exposures that went unrecorded were likely present. The donor tested CMV seropositive, placing the donor among the roughly 270 seropositive members of the cohort. A peripheral blood sample was provided by each donor, and peripheral blood mononuclear cells were used for TCR beta sequencing. The Qiagen DNeasy Blood Extraction Kit was used to extract genomic DNA from the blood cell samples.

Sequencing used PBMCs. The rearranged segments are TRBV5-1 and TRBJ2-7; 9 bases in between match TRBD1. The receptor comes from a woman aged 55 to 70 in good health and CMV-seropositive. The CDR3 protein is CASSLQGATNEQYF. The nucleotide sequence reads as follows: TGCGCCAGCAGCCTACAGGGGGCTACCAACGAGCAGTACTTC. Joined to the reference TRBV5-1 and TRBJ2-7 proteins, this CDR3 gives the full variable domain: KAGVTQTPRYLIKTRGQQVTLSCSPISGHRSVSWYQQTPGQGLQFLFEYFSETQRNKGNFPGRFSGRQFSNSRSEMNVSTLELGDSALYLCASSLQGATNEQYFGPGTRLTVT.